The entry that follows covers one T cell receptor beta chain sequence. Germline assignment: CDR1 SGHVS and CDR2 FNYEAQ. This CDR3 spans 15 amino acids. With V trimmed by 0 bases and J by 7 bases, 5 bases remained unmatched. This record comes from a study of blood T cell repertoires in COVID-19. About the research overall: Nucleic acid was either cDNA or gDNA, and it came from T cells, B-cell-depleted T cells, or PBMCs.

TCRdb's copy holds only in-frame clones and misses some; the assay was immunoSEQ multiplex PCR. The sample carries 60,000 to 70,000 clones, approximately 90% recorded once. Sequenced material: PBMCs or T cells enriched from blood (not recorded which). This TCR was recovered from a middle-aged woman who had recovered from COVID-19. The rearrangement links TRBV7-6 to TRBJ2-2, with TRBD2 matching 7 bases. The chain's CDR3 is CASSLAGLELGELFF. The CDR3 DNA reads as TGTGCCAGCAGCTTAGCCGGACTAGAACTCGGGGAGCTGTTTTTT.